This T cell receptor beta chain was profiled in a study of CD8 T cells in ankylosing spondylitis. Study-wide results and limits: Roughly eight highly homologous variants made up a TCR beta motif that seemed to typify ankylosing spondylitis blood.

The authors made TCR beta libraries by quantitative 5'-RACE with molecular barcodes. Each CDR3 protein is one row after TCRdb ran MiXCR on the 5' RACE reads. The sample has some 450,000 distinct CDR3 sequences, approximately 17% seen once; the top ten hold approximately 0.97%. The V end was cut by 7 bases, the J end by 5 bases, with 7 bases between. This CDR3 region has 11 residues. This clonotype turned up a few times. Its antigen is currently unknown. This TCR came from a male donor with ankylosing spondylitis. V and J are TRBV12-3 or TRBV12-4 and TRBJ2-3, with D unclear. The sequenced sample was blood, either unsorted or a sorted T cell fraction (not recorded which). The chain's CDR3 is CASTLRDTQYF. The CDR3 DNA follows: TGTGCCAGCACCTTGAGAGATACGCAGTATTTT.